This is a list of T cell receptor beta chains from one sample in a study of cytomegalovirus exposure and HLA in healthy donors. Clones were read by immunoSEQ multiplex PCR, and TCRdb kept only the in-frame ones, dropping some. The sample includes approximately 200,000 clones, 65% to 90% seen only once; the top ten take about 2.2%. The sample consisted of PBMCs. The receptors here all came from a woman between 45 and 65 years old in good health and CMV-seronegative. Each CDR3 is given with its conserved first and last residue. The D gene is left open where the match is weak. Where a row states a size, it is once, few, many or the class of an expanded clone; other rows omit it.

d_gene,j_gene,abundance,v_gene,CDR3aa,CDR3nt
TRBD1,TRBJ1-5,.,TRBV7-2,CASSLERTGGSNQPQHF,TGTGCCAGCAGCTTAGAGAGGACAGGGGGAAGCAATCAGCCCCAGCATTTT
.,TRBJ1-2,.,TRBV28,CASSPRTVSGYTF,TGTGCCAGCAGTCCGAGGACAGTTTCTGGCTACACCTTC
TRBD1,TRBJ2-7,.,TRBV27,CASSRTGTGVYEQYF,TGTGCCAGCAGCCGAACCGGGACAGGGGTCTACGAGCAGTACTTC
.,TRBJ2-5,few,TRBV2,CASKTSGETQYF,TGTGCCAGCAAGACCTCAGGGGAGACCCAGTACTTC
.,TRBJ2-5,.,TRBV27,CASRSFGLQGQETQYF,TGTGCCAGCAGGAGTTTCGGCCTACAGGGTCAAGAGACCCAGTACTTC
.,TRBJ2-7,.,TRBV7-9,CASSTSRHEQYF,TGTGCCAGCAGCACTAGCCGGCACGAGCAGTACTTC
.,TRBJ2-1,.,TRBV4-3,CASSQDGTAGEQFF,TGCGCCAGCAGCCAAGATGGGACAGCGGGTGAGCAGTTCTTC
TRBD1,TRBJ2-7,.,TRBV19,CASSLGQGGGEQYF,TGTGCCAGTAGTCTGGGACAGGGCGGAGGTGAGCAGTACTTC
TRBD1,TRBJ2-7,.,TRBV7-8,CASSFDRGREQYF,TGTGCCAGCAGCTTCGACAGGGGGCGAGAGCAGTACTTC
.,TRBJ2-7,.,TRBV20-1,CSALRGYGQYF,TGCAGTGCTCTCAGGGGATACGGGCAGTACTTC
TRBD1,TRBJ2-7,.,TRBV23-1,CASSHKGQGSSYEQYF,TGCGCCAGCAGTCACAAAGGACAGGGTAGCTCCTACGAGCAGTACTTC
TRBD1,TRBJ2-1,.,TRBV29-1,CSVPDRGNSYNEQFF,TGCAGCGTGCCGGACAGGGGCAATTCCTACAATGAGCAGTTCTTC
TRBD2,TRBJ2-3,.,TRBV6-1,CATSGLALPTDTQYF,TGTGCCACCTCGGGACTAGCGCTACCCACAGATACGCAGTATTTT
TRBD1,TRBJ1-1,.,TRBV7-2,CASSPTGRTEAFF,TGTGCCAGCAGCCCGACAGGGAGAACTGAAGCTTTCTTT
.,TRBJ2-1,once,TRBV6-1,CATGDFSYNEQFF,TGTGCCACCGGGGACTTTTCCTACAATGAGCAGTTCTTC
.,TRBJ2-2,.,TRBV5-1,CASSLAAGGELFF,TGCGCCAGCAGCTTGGCCGCGGGCGGGGAGCTGTTTTTT
.,TRBJ2-3,.,TRBV4-1,CASSHLLGDTQYF,TGCGCCAGCAGCCACCTCCTAGGTGATACGCAGTATTTT
.,TRBJ1-1,.,TRBV7-8,CASSSYTNTEAFF,TGTGCCAGCAGCTCTTACACGAACACTGAAGCTTTCTTT
.,TRBJ1-2,.,TRBV7-8,CASSPGANYGYTF,TGTGCCAGCAGCCCAGGGGCTAACTATGGCTACACCTTC
TRBD2,TRBJ2-1,few,TRBV27,CASSRLAGGINEQFF,TGTGCCAGCAGCAGACTAGCGGGAGGAATCAATGAGCAGTTCTTC
TRBD1,TRBJ2-3,.,TRBV5-1,CASSLFKDRGTDTQYF,TGCGCCAGCAGCTTATTTAAGGACAGGGGGACAGATACGCAGTATTTT
TRBD2,TRBJ2-7,.,TRBV29-1,CSVISGGRGEQYF,TGCAGCGTTATTTCCGGCGGGAGGGGCGAGCAGTACTTC
TRBD1,TRBJ2-3,once,TRBV7-9,CASSGQAYTQYF,TGTGCCAGCAGTGGACAGGCCTATACGCAGTATTTT
.,TRBJ2-7,.,TRBV18,CASSPIDRLYEQYF,TGTGCCAGCTCACCAATCGACAGACTCTACGAGCAGTACTTC
TRBD2,TRBJ2-7,.,TRBV5-5,CASSPAGASYEQYF,TGTGCCAGCAGCCCGGCGGGAGCCTCCTACGAGCAGTACTTC
TRBD1,TRBJ1-5,.,TRBV15,CATSRGGGGFQPQHF,TGTGCCACCAGCCGAGGTGGAGGGGGCTTTCAGCCCCAGCATTTT
.,TRBJ1-5,few,TRBV28,CASTSGGENNQPQHF,TGTGCCAGCACCTCCGGGGGAGAGAATAATCAGCCCCAGCATTTT
TRBD1,TRBJ1-4,.,TRBV6-1,CASSHGTVQEKLFF,TGTGCCAGCAGCCACGGGACAGTCCAAGAAAAACTGTTTTTT
.,TRBJ1-3,.,TRBV18,CASSPLQGLTGNTIYF,TGTGCCAGCTCACCACTTCAGGGTTTAACTGGAAACACCATATATTTT
TRBD2,TRBJ2-1,.,TRBV7-9,CSSRTGTSGRAWDEQFF,TGTTCCAGCAGGACCGGGACTAGCGGGAGGGCCTGGGATGAGCAGTTCTTC
.,TRBJ1-1,.,TRBV5-1,CASRGGTMNTEAFF,TGCGCCAGCCGCGGGGGGACTATGAACACTGAAGCTTTCTTT
.,TRBJ2-7,.,TRBV7-8,CASSFPGTYEQYF,TGTGCCAGCAGCTTCCCAGGGACCTACGAGCAGTACTTC
.,TRBJ1-1,.,TRBV27,CASSLHFRATEAFF,TGTGCCAGCAGTTTACACTTTAGAGCCACTGAAGCTTTCTTT
.,TRBJ2-7,.,TRBV19,CASSIDLGRAYEQYF,TGTGCCAGTAGTATAGATCTGGGCAGGGCCTACGAGCAGTACTTC
.,TRBJ2-6,.,TRBV4-2,CASSQGGPTGANVLTF,TGTGCCAGCAGCCAAGGTGGCCCCACTGGGGCCAACGTCCTGACTTTC
TRBD2,TRBJ2-3,.,TRBV27,CASSFSGRGTDTQYF,TGTGCCAGCAGTTTTAGCGGGAGGGGCACAGATACGCAGTATTTT